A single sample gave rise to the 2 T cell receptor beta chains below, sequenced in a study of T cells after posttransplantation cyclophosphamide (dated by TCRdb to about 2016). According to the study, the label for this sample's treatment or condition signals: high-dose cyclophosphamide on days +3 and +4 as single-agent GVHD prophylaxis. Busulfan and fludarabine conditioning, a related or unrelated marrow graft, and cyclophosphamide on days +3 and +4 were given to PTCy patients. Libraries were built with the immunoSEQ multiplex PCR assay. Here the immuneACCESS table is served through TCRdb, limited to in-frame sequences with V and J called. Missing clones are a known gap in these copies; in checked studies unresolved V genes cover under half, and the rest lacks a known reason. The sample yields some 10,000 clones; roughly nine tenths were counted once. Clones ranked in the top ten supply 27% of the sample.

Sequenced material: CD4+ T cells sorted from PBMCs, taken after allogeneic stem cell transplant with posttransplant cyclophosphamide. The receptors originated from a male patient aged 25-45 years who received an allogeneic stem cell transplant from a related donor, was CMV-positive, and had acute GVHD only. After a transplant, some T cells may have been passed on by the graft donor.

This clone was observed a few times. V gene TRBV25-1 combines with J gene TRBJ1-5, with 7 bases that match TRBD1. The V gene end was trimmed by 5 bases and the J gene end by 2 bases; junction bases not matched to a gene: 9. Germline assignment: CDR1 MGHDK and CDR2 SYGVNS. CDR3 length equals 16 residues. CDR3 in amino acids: CASSPTGIGGNQPQHF. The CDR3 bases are TGTGCCAGCAGTCCGACAGGGATTGGAGGCAATCAGCCCCAGCATTTT. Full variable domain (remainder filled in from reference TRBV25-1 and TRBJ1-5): EADIYQTPRYLVIGTGKKITLECSQTMGHDKMYWYQQDPGMELHLIHYSYGVNSTEKGDLSSESTVSRIRTEHFPLTLESARPSHTSQYLCASSPTGIGGNQPQHFGDGTRLSIL.

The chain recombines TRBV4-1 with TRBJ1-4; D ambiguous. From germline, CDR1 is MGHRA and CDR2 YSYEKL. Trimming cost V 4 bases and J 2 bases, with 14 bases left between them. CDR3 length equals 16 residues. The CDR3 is CASSRSPAITNEKLFF. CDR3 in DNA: TGCGCCAGCAGCCGGTCTCCAGCGATTACTAATGAAAAACTGTTTTTT.